This entry lists 27 T cell receptor beta chains sequenced from one sample in a study of blood T cell repertoires in COVID-19. Produced via immunoSEQ multiplex PCR; TCRdb's table is partial and in-frame only. The sample lists over 250,000 clones; about 80% were seen once. The sequenced sample consisted of peripheral blood. The receptors derive from a woman aged 50 to 60 who had recovered from COVID-19.

This chain joins TRBV28 and TRBJ2-2; TRBD1 matches 8 bases. The CDR3 covers 15 residues. V was pared by 7 bases and J by 4 bases, with 8 bases of the junction left unmatched. Germline V gene lookup returns CDR1 MDHEN and CDR2 SYDVKM. CDR3 region: CASKKGGQVTGELFF. Here the CDR3 DNA reads TGTGCCAGCAAGAAAGGGGGACAGGTCACCGGGGAGCTGTTTTTT.

V gene TRBV7-2 combines with J gene TRBJ2-7, with TRBD2 matching over 12 bases. V was pared by 4 bases and J by 2 bases, with 3 bases of the junction left unmatched. The germline CDR1 and CDR2 sequences are SGHTA and FQGNSA. This CDR3 region has 15 residues. The CDR3 reads CASSYLAGGPYEQYF. The CDR3 nucleotides read TGTGCCAGCAGCTATCTAGCGGGAGGGCCCTACGAGCAGTACTTC.

This CDR3 reads CASTRDTYNEQFF. The CDR3 DNA reads as TGTGCCAGCACCCGGGACACCTACAATGAGCAGTTCTTC. The chain has TRBV28 and TRBJ2-1, with a tentative D call TRBD1 (6 bases). CDR3 length: 13 residues. Trimming took 7 bases from V and 2 from J, leaving 9 bases between them. Looked up from germline, CDR1 is MDHEN and CDR2 is SYDVKM.

The chain joins TRBV6-5 to TRBJ1-2, with D maybe TRBD1 (5 bases). The CDR3 covers 15 residues. V was clipped by 0 bases and J by 5 bases, with 13 bases between them. Looked up from germline, CDR1 is MNHEY and CDR2 is SVGAGI. The CDR3: CASSYSTTGEYGYTF. For the CDR3, the DNA is TGTGCCAGCAGTTACTCGACGACGGGGGAGTATGGCTACACCTTC.

The chain recombines TRBV7-2 with TRBJ2-7, with 7 bases lining up with TRBD2. The CDR3 is made up of 16 amino acids. The ends lost 2 bases at V and 2 bases at J; junction bases unmatched: 9. Germline CDR1 is SGHTA and CDR2 is FQGNSA. The CDR3 reads CASSLRAGTTAYEQYF. CDR3 bases: TGTGCCAGCAGCTTAAGAGCCGGGACTACCGCCTACGAGCAGTACTTC. Filled out from reference TRBV7-2 and TRBJ2-7, the complete variable domain reads GAGVSQSPSNKVTEKGKDVELRCDPISGHTALYWYRQSLGQGLEFLIYFQGNSAPDKSGLPSDRFSAERTGGSVSTLTIQRTQQEDSAVYLCASSLRAGTTAYEQYFGPGTRLTVT.

This chain uses TRBV6-4 with TRBJ2-1, with a possible D match to TRBD2 (6 bases). V lost 9 bases, J lost 0 bases, and 18 bases lay in between. The germline V gene has CDR1 MRHNA and CDR2 SNTAGT. This CDR3 has 16 residues. In DNA form, the CDR3 reads TGTGCCAGATTGCCTAGGAGGGGCAACTCCTACAATGAGCAGTTCTTC. It translates to CARLPRRGNSYNEQFF.

The V and J genes are TRBV5-4 and TRBJ2-7, with 7 bases lining up with TRBD1. Unmatched junction bases numbered 4, after V lost 4 bases and J lost 0 bases. This CDR3 contains 14 residues. CDR1 and CDR2 from the germline V gene are SGHNT and YYREEE (reference sequence). The CDR3 reads CASSRDRSSYEQYF. The CDR3, as DNA: TGTGCCAGCAGCCGGGACAGAAGCTCCTACGAGCAGTACTTC.

The chain couples TRBV7-8 to TRBJ1-4; 7 bases are shared with TRBD1. This CDR3 is 14 amino acids long. Looked up from germline, CDR1 is SGHVS and CDR2 is FQNEAQ. V trimming: 5 bases; J trimming: 10 bases; junction bases outside the gene matches: 10. Here the CDR3 DNA reads TGTGCCAGCAGCACGGACAGGTTGACGGGAAAACTGTTTTTT. Its translation: CASSTDRLTGKLFF.

The V and J genes are TRBV5-4 and TRBJ2-7; 10 bases fit TRBD1. Trimming at V came to 4 bases and at J to 5 bases, leaving 6 bases not matched to a gene. CDR1 and CDR2 from the germline V gene are SGHNT and YYREEE (reference sequence). The CDR3 consists of 14 residues. The chain's CDR3 is CASSPPTGGHEQYF. In DNA form, the CDR3 reads TGTGCCAGCAGCCCCCCGACAGGGGGCCACGAGCAGTACTTC.

This clone was picked up a small number of times. V gene TRBV24-1 combines with J gene TRBJ2-3; D call uncertain. CDR3 length: 19 amino acids. Trimming removed 4 bases at V and 1 base at J, with 23 bases between. CDR1 and CDR2 (germline): KGHDR, SFDVKD. This CDR3 reads CATSDPSLGQTYGTDTQYF. CDR3 nucleotides: TGTGCCACCAGTGACCCTTCTCTTGGGCAGACCTACGGCACAGATACGCAGTATTTT.

The genes are TRBV4-2 and TRBJ2-7, with 7 bases lining up with TRBD2. The CDR3 extends over 15 amino acids. After removal of 0 bases from V and 6 bases from J, the junction contained 8 bases not matched to a gene. The germline V gene has CDR1 LGHNA and CDR2 YNFKEQ. CDR3 residues: CASSQEGGSSPEQYF. DNA of the CDR3: TGTGCCAGCAGCCAAGAGGGGGGGAGCTCCCCCGAGCAGTACTTC.

The V and J genes are TRBV6-5 and TRBJ1-3; 7 nucleotides match TRBD1. Germline lookup yields CDR1 MNHEY and CDR2 SVGAGI. J was trimmed by 4 bases and V by 6 bases; bases with no gene match: 6. The CDR3 contains 14 residues. This chain's CDR3 is CASSMTGSGNTIYF. The CDR3 DNA sequence: TGTGCCAGCAGCATGACAGGGTCCGGAAACACCATATATTTT.

The V gene is TRBV18, the J gene TRBJ2-1; 10 bases are shared with TRBD1. The CDR3 is 14 amino acids. J gave up 6 bases and V 5 bases, and 4 bases lay outside the gene matches. CDR1 is KGHSH, CDR2 LQKENI, per germline. The CDR3, as DNA: TGTGCCAGCTCATCGGGACAGGGGAGCAATGAGCAGTTCTTC. It specifies CASSSGQGSNEQFF.

V and J are TRBV19 and TRBJ1-2; possibly TRBD1 for D (6 bases). Per germline, CDR1 LNHDA and CDR2 SQIVND (reference sequence). The CDR3 contains 15 residues. V was pared by 7 bases and J by 2 bases, with 17 bases between. CDR3 residues: CASTYYLGQNYGYTF. The CDR3 DNA reads as TGTGCCAGTACGTACTACCTCGGACAGAACTATGGCTACACCTTC.

Comments on this clone: One end of the junction does not line up with germline, which may come from a read error. V gene TRBV30 combines with J gene TRBJ2-7, with 8 bases fitting TRBD1. The CDR3 consists of 14 residues. Germline CDR1 GTSNPN, CDR2 SVGIG (reference sequence). The CDR3 loop is CAWSSYGGQGIFSF. In DNA, the CDR3 is TGTGCCTGGAGTTCCTATGGTGGACAGGGAATCTTCTCCTTC. Full variable domain (outside the CDR3, taken from reference TRBV30 and TRBJ2-7): SQTIHQWPATLVQPVGSPLSLECTVEGTSNPNLYWYRQAAGRGLQLLFYSVGIGQISSEVPQNLSASRPQDRQFILSSKKLLLSDSGFYLCAWSSYGGQGIFSFGPGTRLTVT.

This clone occurred once. The chain joins TRBV19 to TRBJ2-7; no clear D gene. CDR1 is LNHDA and CDR2 is SQIVND in the germline V gene (reference sequence). V was shortened by 4 bases and J by 0 bases, with 10 bases between the two germline ends. The CDR3 length is 14 residues. The chain's CDR3 is CASSSARYSYEQYF. CDR3 coding DNA: TGTGCCAGTAGTAGTGCCAGATACTCCTACGAGCAGTACTTC.

The chain links TRBV4-3 to TRBJ2-2; D perhaps matches TRBD1 (6 bases). Trimming left V 0 bases short and J 6 bases short, with 11 bases between. CDR3 size: 15 residues. Germline V CDR1 and CDR2: LGHNA, YSLEER. The CDR3 protein is CASSQEGGVSGELFF. The CDR3 region has the DNA TGCGCCAGCAGCCAAGAAGGGGGAGTATCCGGGGAGCTGTTTTTT.

This clone showed up just once. The rearrangement joins TRBV28 to TRBJ2-7; the match to TRBD1 covers 12 bases. Germline values: CDR1 MDHEN, CDR2 SYDVKM. This CDR3 region has 14 residues. V trimming: 7 bases; J trimming: 8 bases; junction bases outside the gene matches: 9. As DNA, the CDR3 is TGTGCCAGCATCCACCGGGACAGGGGGCTTCAGCAGTACTTC. It yields the protein CASIHRDRGLQQYF.

This clone was recorded once. V gene TRBV4-2 combines with J gene TRBJ1-5; D gene uncertain. This CDR3 is 18 amino acids long. CDR1 and CDR2 from the germline V gene are LGHNA and YNFKEQ. V was cut by 0 bases and J by 1 base, with 16 bases left in between. CDR3 sequence reads: CASSQDWVGAQSNQPQHF. CDR3 in DNA: TGTGCCAGCAGCCAAGATTGGGTAGGAGCCCAGAGCAATCAGCCCCAGCATTTT.

The V call is TRBV28, the J call TRBJ2-1, with TRBD1 identical over 7 bases. CDR3 length equals 14 residues. The V gene's germline CDR1 is MDHEN and CDR2 SYDVKM. V trimming: 6 bases; J trimming: 3 bases; junction bases outside the gene matches: 5. The DNA for the CDR3 is TGTGCCAGCAGATTTGGGGACAGCTACAATGAGCAGTTCTTC. Translating it yields CASRFGDSYNEQFF. Together with reference TRBV28 and TRBJ2-1, the CDR3 gives the full variable domain: DVKVTQSSRYLVKRTGEKVFLECVQDMDHENMFWYRQDPGLGLRLIYFSYDVKMKEKGDIPEGYSVSREKKERFSLILESASTNQTSMYLCASRFGDSYNEQFFGPGTRLTVL.

CDR3: CATSDTGGGYEQYF. In DNA form, the CDR3 reads TGTGCCACCAGTGATACAGGGGGTGGGTACGAGCAGTACTTC. The chain carries TRBV24-1 and TRBJ2-7; the match to TRBD1 covers 8 bases. The CDR3 has 14 residues. V lost 3 bases and J lost 4; bases outside the gene matches: 4. CDR1 KGHDR and CDR2 SFDVKD come from the germline V gene.

This chain connects TRBV10-3 to TRBJ1-2; the match to TRBD1 covers 7 bases. The CDR3 consists of 13 residues. CDR1 ENHRY and CDR2 SYGVKD come from the germline V gene. Germline trimming cut 6 bases from V and 2 bases from J; bases unmatched to any gene: 3. CDR3: CAIRGTANYGYTF. The CDR3 DNA follows: TGTGCCATCAGAGGGACAGCGAACTATGGCTACACCTTC.

The chain employs TRBV18 and TRBJ2-2; 7 bases are a match to TRBD2. The CDR3 loop spans 17 amino acids. The ends lost 0 bases at V and 3 bases at J; junction bases unmatched: 7. Germline CDR1 reads KGHSH; CDR2 reads LQKENI. CDR3 nucleotide sequence: TGTGCCAGCTCACCACCCGGCGGGAGTGGTGACACCGGGGAGCTGTTTTTT. This gives the protein CASSPPGGSGDTGELFF.

This clone was seen a single time. The V and J genes are TRBV7-2 and TRBJ2-1; 9 bases align to TRBD2. The germline V gene encodes CDR1 SGHTA and CDR2 FQGNSA. The CDR3 has 15 amino acids. Unmatched junction bases numbered 7, after V lost 8 bases and J lost 2 bases. In nucleotides, the CDR3 is TGTGCCAGCCATCCTAGCGGGACTCCCTACAATGAGCAGTTCTTC. This encodes CASHPSGTPYNEQFF.

This chain joins TRBV11-3 and TRBJ2-2; a weak D match, TRBD2 (5 bases). CDR1 and CDR2 from the germline V gene are SGHNT and YENEEA. With 1 base removed from V and 4 bases from J, the gap between germline ends came to 13 bases. The CDR3 runs 16 residues. For the CDR3, the DNA is TGTGCCAGCAGCTTAGGGGGAACGACTACCACCGGGGAGCTGTTTTTT. Amino acid sequence: CASSLGGTTTTGELFF.

The rearrangement links TRBV27 to TRBJ1-3; TRBD1 might be the D (5 bases). The CDR3 totals 15 residues. The V end was cut by 8 bases, the J end by 2 bases, with 16 bases between. Germline values: CDR1 MNHEY, CDR2 SMNVEV (reference sequence). The CDR3 reads CASAVSQETGNTIYF. The DNA of the CDR3 is TGTGCCAGCGCGGTATCACAGGAAACTGGAAACACCATATATTTT.

V is TRBV10-3 and J is TRBJ2-2; the match to TRBD2 covers 9 bases. The V and J ends lost 5 bases and 7 bases, in that order; junction bases with no gene match: 5. CDR3 size: 14 residues. Per the germline V gene, CDR1 is ENHRY and CDR2 is SYGVKD. The CDR3 DNA follows: TGTGCCATCAGTACCGGGACTAGCTACGGGGAGCTGTTTTTT. Its protein is CAISTGTSYGELFF.